This TCR beta chain came from a study of CD8 T cells in Susac syndrome. RNA amounts of roughly 0.5 to 1 ug underwent reverse transcription with random hexamers. The authors amplified TCR beta CDR3 across 54 Vbeta and 13 Jbeta using immunoSEQ multiplex PCR. A single record per CDR3 protein comes from TCRdb applying MiXCR to the immunoSEQ multiplex PCR reads. This table holds roughly 110,000 distinct CDR3 sequences, 85% to 95% found once. TCR beta sequences were obtained from blood CD8+ and CD4+ T cells. Healthy donors constituted the controls, which were matched for age and sex. The V and J ends lost 4 bases and 4 bases, in that order; junction bases with no gene match: 5. Germline-derived CDR1 and CDR2 are MNHEY and SVGEGT. The CDR3 contains 14 residues.

The receptor's source is a human donor in good health. Sequenced material: CD8+ T cells from PBMCs. This chain uses TRBV6-2 or TRBV6-3 with TRBJ2-5; TRBD1 agrees at 8 bases. The CDR3 is CASSSRGRSETQYF. The CDR3 region has the DNA TGTGCCAGCAGTTCCAGGGGGCGGTCAGAGACCCAGTACTTC.